Following are 7 T cell receptor beta chains from one sample sequenced in a study of response to subunit inactivated influenza vaccine. TCRdb recomputed calls from the RT-PCR reads with MiXCR, one row per CDR3 protein. Here the sample spans 450,000 to 600,000 distinct CDR3 sequences, more than 15% being singletons. The source material was CD4+ T cells sorted from PBMCs, sampled around 25 months after vaccination. All receptors come from a man between 50 and 69 years old who received an inactivated influenza vaccine.

The V and J genes are TRBV5-1 and TRBJ2-5; 7 bases fit TRBD2. Trimming cost V 0 bases and J 3 bases; bases outside gene matches: 2. This CDR3 is built from 14 residues. CDR1 and CDR2 (germline): SGHRS, YFSETQ. The CDR3 DNA follows: TGCGCCAGCAGCTTGGTTGGGGGGGAAGAGACCCAGTACTTC. Protein: CASSLVGGEETQYF.

This clonotype has just a few counts. This chain uses TRBV9 with TRBJ2-5, with D perhaps being TRBD1 or TRBD2 (6 bases each). Germline CDR1 reads SGDLS; CDR2 reads YYNGEE. The V end was cut by 3 bases, the J end by 5 bases, with 17 bases between. The CDR3 length is 15 residues. This CDR3 reads CASSDPPGGVETQYF. The CDR3 DNA is TGTGCCAGCAGCGACCCCCCCGGGGGCGTGGAGACCCAGTACTTC.

This clonotype came up a few times. The chain is built from TRBV29-1 and TRBJ2-2, with 12 positions matching TRBD1. This CDR3 comprises 15 residues. V trimming: 6 bases; J trimming: 4 bases; junction bases outside the gene matches: 6. Germline V gene data show CDR1 as SQVTM and CDR2 as ANQGSEA. CDR3 sequence (DNA): TGCAGCGTGGAGGGACAGGGGGCTGGCACCGGGGAGCTGTTTTTT. Translating it yields CSVEGQGAGTGELFF.

This clonotype appeared a few times. The genes are TRBV7-9 and TRBJ1-1, with D possibly being TRBD1 (5 bases). Trimming left V 6 bases short and J 7 bases short, with 15 bases between. Germline CDR1 and CDR2: SEHNR and FQNEAQ (reference sequence). The CDR3 has 13 residues. The CDR3 sequence is CASRVQGWGEAFF. In nucleotides, the CDR3 is TGTGCCAGCAGGGTCCAGGGTTGGGGTGAAGCTTTCTTT.

This chain connects TRBV4-2 to TRBJ2-7; TRBD2 is a possible D gene (6 bases). In germline, CDR1 is LGHNA, CDR2 YNFKEQ. V lost 1 base, J lost 1 base, and 11 bases lay in between. CDR3 length equals 15 residues. The CDR3: CASSQGRTISYEQYF. In nucleotides, the CDR3 is TGTGCCAGCAGCCAAGGAAGGACTATTTCCTACGAGCAGTACTTC.

This clonotype appeared a few times. CDR3 loop: CSARDSALLPDTQYF. The DNA for the CDR3 is TGCAGTGCTAGAGATTCCGCCCTCCTCCCAGATACGCAGTATTTT. The chain joins TRBV20-1 to TRBJ2-3; unclear D gene. With 0 bases removed from V and 4 bases from J, the gap between germline ends came to 14 bases. Germline CDR1 and CDR2: DFQATT and SNEGSKA (reference sequence). The CDR3 length is 15 residues.

The V and J genes are TRBV27 and TRBJ2-7, with D possibly TRBD1 on 6 matching bases. Germline V CDR1 and CDR2: MNHEY, SMNVEV (reference sequence). This CDR3 contains 14 residues. V was shortened by 8 bases and J by 3 bases, with 17 bases between the two germline ends. CDR3 amino acids: CASGQGSPGYEQYF. CDR3 coding DNA: TGTGCCAGCGGGCAGGGGTCCCCAGGCTACGAGCAGTACTTC.